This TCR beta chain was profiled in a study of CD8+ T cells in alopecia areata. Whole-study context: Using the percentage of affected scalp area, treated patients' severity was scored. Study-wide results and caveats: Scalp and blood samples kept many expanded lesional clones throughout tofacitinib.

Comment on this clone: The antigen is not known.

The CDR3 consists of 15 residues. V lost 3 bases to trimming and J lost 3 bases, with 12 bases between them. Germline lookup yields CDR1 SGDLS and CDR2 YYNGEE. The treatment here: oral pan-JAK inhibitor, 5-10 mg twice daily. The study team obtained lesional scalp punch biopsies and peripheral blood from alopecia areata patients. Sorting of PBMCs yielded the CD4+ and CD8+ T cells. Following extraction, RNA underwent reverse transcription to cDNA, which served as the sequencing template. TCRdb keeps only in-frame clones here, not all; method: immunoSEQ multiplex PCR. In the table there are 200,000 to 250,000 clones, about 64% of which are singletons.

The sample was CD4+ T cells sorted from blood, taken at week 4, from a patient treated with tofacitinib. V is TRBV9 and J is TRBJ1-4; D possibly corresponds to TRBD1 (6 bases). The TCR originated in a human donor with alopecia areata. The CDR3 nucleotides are TGTGCCAGCAGCGCCCGACAGGTGTCTAATGAAAAACTGTTTTTT. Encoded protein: CASSARQVSNEKLFF. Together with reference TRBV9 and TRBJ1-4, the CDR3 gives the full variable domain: DSGVTQTPKHLITATGQRVTLRCSPRSGDLSVYWYQQSLDQGLQFLIQYYNGEERAKGNILERFSAQQFPDLHSELNLSSLELGDSALYFCASSARQVSNEKLFFGSGTQLSVL.